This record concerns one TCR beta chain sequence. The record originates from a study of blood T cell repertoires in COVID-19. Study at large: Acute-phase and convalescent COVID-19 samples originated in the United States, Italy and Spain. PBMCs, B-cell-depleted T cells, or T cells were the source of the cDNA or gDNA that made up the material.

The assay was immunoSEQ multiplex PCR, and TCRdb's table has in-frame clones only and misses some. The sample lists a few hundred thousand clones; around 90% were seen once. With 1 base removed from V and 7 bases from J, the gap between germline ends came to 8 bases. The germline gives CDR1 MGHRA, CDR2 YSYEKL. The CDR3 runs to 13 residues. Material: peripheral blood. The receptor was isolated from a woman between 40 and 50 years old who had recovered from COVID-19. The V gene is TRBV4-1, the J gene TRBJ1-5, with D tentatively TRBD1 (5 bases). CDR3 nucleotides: TGCGCCAGCAGCCAAGTCGGGGGGCAGCCCCAGCATTTT. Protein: CASSQVGGQPQHF.